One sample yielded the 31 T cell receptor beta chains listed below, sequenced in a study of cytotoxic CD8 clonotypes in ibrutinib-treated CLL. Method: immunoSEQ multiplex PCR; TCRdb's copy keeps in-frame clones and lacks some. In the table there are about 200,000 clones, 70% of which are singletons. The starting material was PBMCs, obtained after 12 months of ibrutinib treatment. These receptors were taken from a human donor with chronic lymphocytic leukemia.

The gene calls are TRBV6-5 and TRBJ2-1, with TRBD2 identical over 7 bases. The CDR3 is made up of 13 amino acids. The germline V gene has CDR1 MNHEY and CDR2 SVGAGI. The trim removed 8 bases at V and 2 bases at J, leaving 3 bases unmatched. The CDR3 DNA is TGTGCCAGCCAGGCGGGGGCCTACAATGAGCAGTTCTTC. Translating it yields CASQAGAYNEQFF.

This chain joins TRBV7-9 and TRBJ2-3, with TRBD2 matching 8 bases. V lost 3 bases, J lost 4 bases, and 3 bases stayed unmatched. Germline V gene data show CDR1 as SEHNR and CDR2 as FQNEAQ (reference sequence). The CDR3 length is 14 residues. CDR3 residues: CASSFREGADTQYF. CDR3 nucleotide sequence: TGTGCCAGCAGCTTTCGGGAGGGCGCAGATACGCAGTATTTT.

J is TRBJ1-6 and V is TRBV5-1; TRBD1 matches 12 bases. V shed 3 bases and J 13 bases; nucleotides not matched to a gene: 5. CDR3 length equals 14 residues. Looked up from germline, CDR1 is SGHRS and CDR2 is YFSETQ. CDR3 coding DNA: TGCGCCAGCAGCTGGGACAGGGGGCTGGAGCCCCTCCACTTT. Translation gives CASSWDRGLEPLHF.

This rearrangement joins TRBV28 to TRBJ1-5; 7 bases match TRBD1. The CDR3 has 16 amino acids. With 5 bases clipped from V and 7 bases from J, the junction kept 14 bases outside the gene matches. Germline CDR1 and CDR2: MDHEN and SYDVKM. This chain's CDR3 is CASSIPRGAGRQPQHF. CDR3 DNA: TGTGCCAGCAGTATTCCCAGGGGGGCGGGTCGGCAGCCCCAGCATTTT.

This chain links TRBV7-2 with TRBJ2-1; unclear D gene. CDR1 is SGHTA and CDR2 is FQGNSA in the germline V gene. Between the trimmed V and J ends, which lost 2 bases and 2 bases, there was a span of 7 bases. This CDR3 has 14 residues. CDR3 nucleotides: TGTGCCAGCAGCTTAACTGGTGCCTACAATGAGCAGTTCTTC. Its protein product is CASSLTGAYNEQFF.

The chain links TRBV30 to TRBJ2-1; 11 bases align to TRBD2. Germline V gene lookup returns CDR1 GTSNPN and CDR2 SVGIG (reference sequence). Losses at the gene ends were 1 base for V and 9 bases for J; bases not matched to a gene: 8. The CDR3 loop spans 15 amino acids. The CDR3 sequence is CAWSGGLAGGSEQFF. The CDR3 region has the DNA TGTGCCTGGAGTGGAGGGCTAGCGGGAGGCTCTGAGCAGTTCTTC.

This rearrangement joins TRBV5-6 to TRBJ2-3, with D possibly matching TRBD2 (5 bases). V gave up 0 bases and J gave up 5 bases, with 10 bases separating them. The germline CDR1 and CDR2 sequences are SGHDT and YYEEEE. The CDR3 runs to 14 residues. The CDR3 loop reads CASSLDLLEDTQYF. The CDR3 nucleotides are TGTGCCAGCAGCTTGGACCTACTAGAAGATACGCAGTATTTT.

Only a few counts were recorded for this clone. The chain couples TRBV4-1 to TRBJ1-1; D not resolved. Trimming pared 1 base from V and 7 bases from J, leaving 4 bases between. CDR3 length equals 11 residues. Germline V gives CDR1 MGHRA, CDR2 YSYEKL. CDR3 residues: CASSQGIEAFF. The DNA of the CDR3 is TGCGCCAGCAGCCAAGGGATTGAAGCTTTCTTT.

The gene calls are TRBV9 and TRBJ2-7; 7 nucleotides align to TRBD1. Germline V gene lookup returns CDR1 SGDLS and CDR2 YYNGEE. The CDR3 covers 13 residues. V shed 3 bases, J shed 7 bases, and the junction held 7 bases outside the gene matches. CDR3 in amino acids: CASSATGYGEQYF. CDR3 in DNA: TGTGCCAGCAGCGCGACAGGGTATGGTGAGCAGTACTTC. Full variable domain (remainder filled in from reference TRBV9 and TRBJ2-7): DSGVTQTPKHLITATGQRVTLRCSPRSGDLSVYWYQQSLDQGLQFLIQYYNGEERAKGNILERFSAQQFPDLHSELNLSSLELGDSALYFCASSATGYGEQYFGPGTRLTVT.

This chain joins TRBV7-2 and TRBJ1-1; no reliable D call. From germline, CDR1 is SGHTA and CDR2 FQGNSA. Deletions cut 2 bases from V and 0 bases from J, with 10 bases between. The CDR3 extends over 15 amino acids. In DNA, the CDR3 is TGTGCCAGCAGCTTAACCCCCCAGATGAACACTGAAGCTTTCTTT. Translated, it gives CASSLTPQMNTEAFF.

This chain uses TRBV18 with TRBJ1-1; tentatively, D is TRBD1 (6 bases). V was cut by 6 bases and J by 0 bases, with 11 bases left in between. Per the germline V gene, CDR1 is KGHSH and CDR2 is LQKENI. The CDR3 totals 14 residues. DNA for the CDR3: TGTGCCAGCTCTCGGGGACACTTGAACACTGAAGCTTTCTTT. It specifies CASSRGHLNTEAFF.

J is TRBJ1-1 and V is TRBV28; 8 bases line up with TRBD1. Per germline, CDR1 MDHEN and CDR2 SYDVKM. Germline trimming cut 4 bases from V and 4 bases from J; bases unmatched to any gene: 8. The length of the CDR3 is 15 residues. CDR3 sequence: CASSSQGAETTEAFF. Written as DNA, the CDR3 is TGTGCCAGCAGTTCGCAGGGGGCTGAGACCACTGAAGCTTTCTTT.

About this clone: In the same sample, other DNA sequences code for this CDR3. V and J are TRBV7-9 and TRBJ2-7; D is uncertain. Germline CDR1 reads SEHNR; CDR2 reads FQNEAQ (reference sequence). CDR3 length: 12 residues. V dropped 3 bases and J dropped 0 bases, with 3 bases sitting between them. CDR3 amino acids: CASSLGSYEQYF. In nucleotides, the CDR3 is TGTGCCAGCAGCTTGGGCTCCTACGAGCAGTACTTC. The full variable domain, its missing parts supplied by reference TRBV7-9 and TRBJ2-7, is DTGVSQNPRHKITKRGQNVTFRCDPISEHNRLYWYRQTLGQGPEFLTYFQNEAQLEKSRLLSDRFSAERPKGSFSTLEIQRTEQGDSAMYLCASSLGSYEQYFGPGTRLTVT.

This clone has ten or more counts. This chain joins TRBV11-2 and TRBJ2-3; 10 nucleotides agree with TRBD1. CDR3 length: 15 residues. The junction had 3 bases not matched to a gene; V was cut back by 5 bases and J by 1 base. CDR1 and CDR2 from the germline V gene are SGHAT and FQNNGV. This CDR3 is CASSIGTGGTDTQYF. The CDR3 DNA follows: TGTGCCAGCAGCATAGGGACAGGGGGCACAGATACGCAGTATTTT.

DNA of the CDR3: TGTGCCAGCAGCCCGGACCTCTCCTACGAGCAGTACTTC. The encoded protein is CASSPDLSYEQYF. This chain connects TRBV9 to TRBJ2-7, with unresolved D. This CDR3 has 13 amino acids. CDR1 SGDLS and CDR2 YYNGEE come from the germline V gene. The V gene lost 4 bases and the J gene lost 0 bases, with 8 bases spanning the gap.

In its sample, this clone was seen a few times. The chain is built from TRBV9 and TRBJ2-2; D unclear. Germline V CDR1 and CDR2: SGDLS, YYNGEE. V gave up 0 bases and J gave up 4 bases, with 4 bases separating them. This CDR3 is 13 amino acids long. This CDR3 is CASSVGFTGELFF. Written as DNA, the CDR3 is TGTGCCAGCAGCGTAGGTTTCACCGGGGAGCTGTTTTTT.

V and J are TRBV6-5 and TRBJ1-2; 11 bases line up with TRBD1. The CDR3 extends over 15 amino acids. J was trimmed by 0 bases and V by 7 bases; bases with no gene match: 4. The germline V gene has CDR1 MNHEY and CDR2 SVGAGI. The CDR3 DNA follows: TGTGCCAGCAATAGGGGACAGGGGGCTAACTATGGCTACACCTTC. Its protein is CASNRGQGANYGYTF.

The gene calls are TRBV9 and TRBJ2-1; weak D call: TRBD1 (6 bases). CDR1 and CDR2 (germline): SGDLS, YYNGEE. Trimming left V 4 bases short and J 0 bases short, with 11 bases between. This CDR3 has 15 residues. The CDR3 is CASSPGVNSYNEQFF. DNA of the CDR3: TGTGCCAGCAGCCCAGGGGTCAACTCCTACAATGAGCAGTTCTTC.

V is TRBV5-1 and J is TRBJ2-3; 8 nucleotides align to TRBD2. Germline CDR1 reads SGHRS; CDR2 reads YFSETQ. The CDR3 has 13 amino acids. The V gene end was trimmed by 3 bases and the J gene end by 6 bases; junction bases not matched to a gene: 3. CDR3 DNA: TGCGCCAGCAGCTCAACGGGAGGGGATACGCAGTATTTT. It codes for CASSSTGGDTQYF. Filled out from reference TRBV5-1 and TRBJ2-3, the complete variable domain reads KAGVTQTPRYLIKTRGQQVTLSCSPISGHRSVSWYQQTPGQGLQFLFEYFSETQRNKGNFPGRFSGRQFSNSRSEMNVSTLELGDSALYLCASSSTGGDTQYFGPGTRLTVL.

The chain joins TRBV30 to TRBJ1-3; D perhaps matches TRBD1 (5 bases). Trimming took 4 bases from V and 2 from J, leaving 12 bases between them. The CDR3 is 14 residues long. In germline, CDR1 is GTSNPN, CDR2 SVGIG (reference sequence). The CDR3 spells CAWMRRGPGNTIYF. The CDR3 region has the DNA TGTGCCTGGATGCGGAGGGGACCTGGAAACACCATATATTTT.

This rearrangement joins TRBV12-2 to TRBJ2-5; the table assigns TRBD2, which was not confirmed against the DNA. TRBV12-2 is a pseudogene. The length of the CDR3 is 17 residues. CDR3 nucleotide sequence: TGTGCAAGTCGCTTAGGGACTAGCGGAGTATTCCAAGAGACCCAGTACTTC. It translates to CASRLGTSGVFQETQYF.

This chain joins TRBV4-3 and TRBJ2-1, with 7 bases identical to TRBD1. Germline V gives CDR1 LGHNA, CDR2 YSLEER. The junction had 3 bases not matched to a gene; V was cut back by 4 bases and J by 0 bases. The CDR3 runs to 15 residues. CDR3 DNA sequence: TGCGCCAGCAGCCGAGGGGGCGCCTCCTACAATGAGCAGTTCTTC. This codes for CASSRGGASYNEQFF.

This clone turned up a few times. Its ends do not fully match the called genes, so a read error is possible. CDR3 loop: CASRTRDTVIF. For the CDR3, the DNA is TGTGCCAGCAGAACCCGGGACACCGTTATCTTC. The chain has TRBV2 and TRBJ1-6, with D possibly matching TRBD1 (6 bases). Germline V CDR1 and CDR2: SNHLY, FYNNEI. The CDR3 extends over 11 amino acids.

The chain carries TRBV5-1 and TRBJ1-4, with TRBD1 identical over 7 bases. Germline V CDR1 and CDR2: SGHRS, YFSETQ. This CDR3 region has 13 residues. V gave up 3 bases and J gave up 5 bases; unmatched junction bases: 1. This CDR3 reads CASSWGQNEKLFF. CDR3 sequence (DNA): TGCGCCAGCAGCTGGGGACAGAATGAAAAACTGTTTTTT.

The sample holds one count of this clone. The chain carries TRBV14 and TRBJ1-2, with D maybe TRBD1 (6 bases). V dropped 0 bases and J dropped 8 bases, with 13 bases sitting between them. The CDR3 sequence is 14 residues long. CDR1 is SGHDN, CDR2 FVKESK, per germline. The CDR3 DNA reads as TGTGCCAGCAGCCAAGAAGGGGGGGCGCGGGGCTACACCTTC. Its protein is CASSQEGGARGYTF.

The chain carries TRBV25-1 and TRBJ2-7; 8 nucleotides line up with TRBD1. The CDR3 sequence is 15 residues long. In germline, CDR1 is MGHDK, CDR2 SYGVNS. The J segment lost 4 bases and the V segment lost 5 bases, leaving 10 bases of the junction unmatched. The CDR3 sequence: CASSQTGAALYEQYF. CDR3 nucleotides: TGTGCCAGCAGTCAGACAGGGGCGGCGTTGTACGAGCAGTACTTC.

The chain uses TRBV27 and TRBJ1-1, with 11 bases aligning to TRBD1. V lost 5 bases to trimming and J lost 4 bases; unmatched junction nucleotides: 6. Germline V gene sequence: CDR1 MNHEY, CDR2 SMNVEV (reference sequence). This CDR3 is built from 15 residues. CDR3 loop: CASSPWTGGGTEAFF. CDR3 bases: TGTGCCAGCAGTCCTTGGACAGGGGGCGGCACTGAAGCTTTCTTT.

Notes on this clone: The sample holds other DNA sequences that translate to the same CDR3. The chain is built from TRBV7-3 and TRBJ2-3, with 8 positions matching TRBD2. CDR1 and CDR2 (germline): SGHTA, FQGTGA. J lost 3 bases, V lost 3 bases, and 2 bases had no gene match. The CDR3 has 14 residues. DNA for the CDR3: TGTGCCAGCAGCTTGGCGGGGGGAACAGATACGCAGTATTTT. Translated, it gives CASSLAGGTDTQYF.

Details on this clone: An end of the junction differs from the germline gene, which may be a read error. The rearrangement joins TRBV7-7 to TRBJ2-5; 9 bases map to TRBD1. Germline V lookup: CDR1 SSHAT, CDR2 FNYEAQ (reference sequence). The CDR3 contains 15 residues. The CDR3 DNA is TGTGCTAGCAGCGTTGGACAGGGGACTGAAGAGACCCAGTACTTC. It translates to CASSVGQGTEETQYF.

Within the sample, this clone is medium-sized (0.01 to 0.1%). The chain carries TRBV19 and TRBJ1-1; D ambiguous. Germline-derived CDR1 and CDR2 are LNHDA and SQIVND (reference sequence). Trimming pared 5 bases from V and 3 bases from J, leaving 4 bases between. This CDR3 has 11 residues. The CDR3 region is CASSPHTEAFF. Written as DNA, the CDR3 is TGTGCCAGTAGTCCGCACACTGAAGCTTTCTTT. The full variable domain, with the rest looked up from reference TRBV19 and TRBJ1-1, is DGGITQSPKYLFRKEGQNVTLSCEQNLNHDAMYWYRQDPGQGLRLIYYSQIVNDFQKGDIAEGYSVSREKKESFPLTVTSAQKNPTAFYLCASSPHTEAFFGQGTRLTVV.

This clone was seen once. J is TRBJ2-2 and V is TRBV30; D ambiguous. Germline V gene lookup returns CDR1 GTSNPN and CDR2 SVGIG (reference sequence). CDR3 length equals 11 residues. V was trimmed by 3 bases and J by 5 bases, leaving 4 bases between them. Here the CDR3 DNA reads TGTGCCTGGAGGGGGACCGGGGAGCTGTTTTTT. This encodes CAWRGTGELFF. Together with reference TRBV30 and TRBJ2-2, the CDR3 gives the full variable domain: SQTIHQWPATLVQPVGSPLSLECTVEGTSNPNLYWYRQAAGRGLQLLFYSVGIGQISSEVPQNLSASRPQDRQFILSSKKLLLSDSGFYLCAWRGTGELFFGEGSRLTVL.